This T cell receptor beta chain was captured in a study of blood T cell dynamics during melanoma immunotherapy. Study-wide context: Metastatic melanoma patients received first-line pembrolizumab or nivolumab plus ipilimumab.

As for this clone: As yet, its antigen is unknown.

Trimming took 2 bases from V and 8 from J, leaving 10 bases between them. The CDR3 runs 13 residues. In germline, CDR1 is SGDLS, CDR2 YYNGEE. Time point: week 3, after first cycle of checkpoint inhibitor. Clones were read by immunoSEQ multiplex PCR, and TCRdb kept only the in-frame ones, dropping some. The sample has approximately 28,000 clones; 65% to 85% are singletons. Study results and caveats: Whether repertoire-driving clones were melanoma-specific could not be determined.

This clonotype was sampled from a human donor with melanoma. The sample consisted of blood, taken from a patient treated with checkpoint blockade. This chain uses TRBV9 with TRBJ1-4; no reliable D call. CDR3 sequence reads: CASSVGSSEKLFF. CDR3 in DNA: TGTGCCAGCAGCGTGGGTTCCAGCGAAAAACTGTTTTTT.